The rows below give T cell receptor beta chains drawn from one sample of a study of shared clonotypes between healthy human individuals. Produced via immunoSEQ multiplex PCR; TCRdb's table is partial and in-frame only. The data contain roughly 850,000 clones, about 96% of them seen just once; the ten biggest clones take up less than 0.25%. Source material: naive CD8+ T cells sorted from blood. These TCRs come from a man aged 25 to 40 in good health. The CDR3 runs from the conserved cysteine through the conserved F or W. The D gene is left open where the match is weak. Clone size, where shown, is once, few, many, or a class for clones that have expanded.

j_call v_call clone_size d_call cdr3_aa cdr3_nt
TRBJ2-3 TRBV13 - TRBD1 CATARDREADTQYF TGTGCCACAGCCAGGGACAGGGAGGCAGATACGCAGTATTTT
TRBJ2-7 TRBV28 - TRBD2 CASSPLAGGYEQYF TGTGCCAGCAGTCCCCTAGCGGGAGGCTACGAGCAGTACTTC
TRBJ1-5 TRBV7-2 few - CASSLVGQGINQPQHF TGTGCCAGCAGCTTAGTAGGGCAGGGGATCAATCAGCCCCAGCATTTT
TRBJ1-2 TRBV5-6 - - CASSFGTVYGGYTF TGTGCCAGCAGCTTCGGGACGGTCTATGGCGGCTACACCTTC
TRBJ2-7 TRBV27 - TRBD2 CASSHRQREKEQYF TGTGCCAGCAGTCATCGTCAGCGGGAGAAAGAGCAGTACTTC
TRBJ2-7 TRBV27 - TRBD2 CASALAGDYEQYF TGTGCCAGCGCACTAGCGGGAGACTACGAGCAGTACTTC
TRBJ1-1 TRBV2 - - CASSEGDSSGLNTEAFF TGTGCCAGCAGTGAAGGCGACAGCTCAGGACTGAACACTGAAGCTTTCTTT
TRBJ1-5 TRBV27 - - CASSLKSNQPQHF TGTGCCAGCAGTTTAAAAAGCAATCAGCCCCAGCATTTT
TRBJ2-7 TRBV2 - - CASSELAEPYEQYF TGTGCCAGCAGTGAACTGGCGGAGCCCTACGAGCAGTACTTC
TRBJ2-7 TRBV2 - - CASSAGQHYEQYF TGTGCCAGCAGCGCGGGACAGCACTACGAGCAGTACTTC
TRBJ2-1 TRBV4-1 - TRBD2 CASSQDAPSGSLYNEQFF TGCGCCAGCAGCCAAGATGCCCCTAGCGGGAGTCTCTACAATGAGCAGTTCTTC
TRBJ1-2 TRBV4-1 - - CASSQDVSNYGYTF TGCGCCAGCAGCCAAGATGTCTCTAACTATGGCTACACCTTC
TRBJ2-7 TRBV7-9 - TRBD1 CASIGQGAYEQYF TGTGCCAGCATCGGACAGGGGGCTTACGAGCAGTACTTC
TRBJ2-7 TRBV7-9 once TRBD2 CASSPTSGYEQYF TGTGCCAGCAGCCCGACTAGCGGGTACGAGCAGTACTTC
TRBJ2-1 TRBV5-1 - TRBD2 CASSLADIGGRAVGEQFF TGCGCCAGCAGCTTGGCCGATATTGGTGGGAGGGCCGTCGGTGAGCAGTTCTTC
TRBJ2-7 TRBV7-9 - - CASTQRSGTYEQYF TGTGCCAGCACCCAGAGGTCCGGGACCTACGAGCAGTACTTC
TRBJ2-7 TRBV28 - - CASSDSDGVGLYEQYF TGTGCCAGCAGTGACTCGGACGGAGTTGGTCTTTACGAGCAGTACTTC
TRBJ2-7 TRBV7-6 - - CASRRLGDRPEEQYF TGTGCCAGCAGGCGGTTAGGAGACAGGCCGGAGGAGCAGTACTTC
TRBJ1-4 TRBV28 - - CASTRLWTSNEKLFF TGTGCCAGCACCCGGTTGTGGACCTCTAATGAAAAACTGTTTTTT
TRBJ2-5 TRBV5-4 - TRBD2 CASSAPGLAGDPGRQETQYF TGTGCCAGCAGCGCCCCGGGACTAGCGGGAGACCCGGGACGTCAAGAGACCCAGTACTTC
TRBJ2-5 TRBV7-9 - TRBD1 CASSNPGQGTTQYF TGTGCCAGCAGCAACCCCGGACAGGGGACGACCCAGTACTTC
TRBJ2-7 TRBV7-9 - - CASSLVTGHYEQYF TGTGCCAGCAGCTTAGTTACAGGGCACTACGAGCAGTACTTC
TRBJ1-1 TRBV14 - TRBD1 CASRPGGYADTEAFF TGTGCCAGCAGACCAGGGGGGTACGCGGACACTGAAGCTTTCTTT
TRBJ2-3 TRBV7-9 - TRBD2 CASSFGLAATDTQYF TGTGCCAGCAGCTTCGGGCTAGCGGCCACAGATACGCAGTATTTT
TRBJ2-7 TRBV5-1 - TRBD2 CASSLGEGYEQYF TGCGCCAGCAGCTTGGGGGAGGGCTACGAGCAGTACTTC
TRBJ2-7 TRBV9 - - CASSVGAAGSSYEQYF TGTGCCAGCAGCGTAGGGGCGGCGGGAAGCTCCTACGAGCAGTACTTC
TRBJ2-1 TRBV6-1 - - CASSEAGGGYEQFF TGTGCCAGCAGTGAAGCGGGAGGGGGCTATGAGCAGTTCTTC
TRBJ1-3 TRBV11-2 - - CASSLEGGRKGGNTIYF TGTGCCAGCAGCTTAGAAGGAGGACGGAAAGGGGGAAACACCATATATTTT
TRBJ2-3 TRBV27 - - CASSFFPGTTDTQYF TGTGCCAGCAGTTTTTTCCCAGGGACCACAGATACGCAGTATTTT
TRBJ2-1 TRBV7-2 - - CASSGGNEQFF TGTGCCAGCAGCGGAGGGAATGAGCAGTTCTTC
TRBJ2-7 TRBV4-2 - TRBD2 CASRLAVNSYEQYF TGTGCCAGCAGACTAGCGGTTAACTCCTACGAGCAGTACTTC
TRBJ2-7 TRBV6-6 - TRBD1 CASSRGQGAQSYEQYF TGTGCCAGCAGTAGGGGACAGGGGGCGCAGTCCTACGAGCAGTACTTC
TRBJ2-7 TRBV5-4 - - CASSPENRPTSEQYF TGTGCCAGCAGCCCGGAAAACAGGCCCACGAGCGAGCAGTACTTC
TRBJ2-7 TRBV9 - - CASSAHDDHSKQYF TGTGCCAGCAGCGCCCACGACGATCACTCCAAGCAGTACTTC
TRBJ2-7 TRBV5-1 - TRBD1 CASSLRTGEPYEQYF TGCGCCAGCAGCTTAAGGACAGGTGAACCCTACGAGCAGTACTTC
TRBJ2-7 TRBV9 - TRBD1 CASTPGTEIYEQYF TGTGCCAGCACCCCCGGGACAGAGATTTACGAGCAGTACTTC
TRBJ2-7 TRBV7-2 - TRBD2 CASSPLAGHNPISYEQYF TGTGCCAGCAGCCCACTAGCGGGACACAACCCCATCTCCTACGAGCAGTACTTC
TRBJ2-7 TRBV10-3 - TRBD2 CAISESMAGERYEQYF TGTGCCATCAGTGAGTCGATGGCGGGAGAGAGGTACGAGCAGTACTTC
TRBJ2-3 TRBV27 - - CASSLFAGSTDTQYF TGTGCCAGCAGTCTTTTCGCGGGTAGCACAGATACGCAGTATTTT
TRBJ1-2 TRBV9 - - CASSDPGLYLKLYGYTF TGTGCCAGCAGCGATCCGGGACTCTATCTTAAGCTCTATGGCTACACCTTC
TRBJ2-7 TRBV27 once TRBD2 CASSVGGGLSEQYF TGTGCCAGTTCAGTCGGGGGGGGTTTGAGCGAGCAGTACTTC
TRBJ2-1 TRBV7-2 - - CASSQRLDAPYNEQFF TGTGCCAGCAGCCAAAGACTAGATGCCCCCTACAATGAGCAGTTCTTC
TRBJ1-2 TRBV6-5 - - CASSLTRTVNYGYTF TGTGCCAGCAGCCTAACCCGGACTGTAAACTATGGCTACACCTTC
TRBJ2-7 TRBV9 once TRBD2 CASSPEGLAESYEQYF TGTGCCAGCAGCCCAGAGGGACTAGCGGAGAGCTACGAGCAGTACTTC
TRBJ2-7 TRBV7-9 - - CASSPRDQIFYEQYF TGTGCCAGCAGCCCCCGAGACCAAATATTCTACGAGCAGTACTTC
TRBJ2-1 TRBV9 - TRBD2 CASTGTSGRGEQFF TGTGCCAGCACCGGGACTAGCGGGAGAGGCGAGCAGTTCTTC
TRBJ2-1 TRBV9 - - CASSIGGTLNNEQFF TGTGCCAGCAGCATCGGGGGAACCCTGAACAATGAGCAGTTCTTC
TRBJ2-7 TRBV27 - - CASSSPYEQYF TGTGCCAGCAGCTCACCCTACGAGCAGTACTTC
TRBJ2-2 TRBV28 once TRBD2 CASRVIRQRLAGGYTGELFF TGTGCCAGCAGGGTGATTCGACAGAGACTAGCGGGAGGGTACACCGGGGAGCTGTTTTTT
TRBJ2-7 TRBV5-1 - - CASSLATTSSYEQYF TGCGCCAGCAGCTTGGCCACGACGTCCTCCTACGAGCAGTACTTC
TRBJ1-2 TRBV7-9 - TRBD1 CASSTGTGSYGYTF TGTGCCAGCAGCACCGGGACAGGGAGTTATGGCTACACCTTC
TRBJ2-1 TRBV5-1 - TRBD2 CASSLERERTYNEQFF TGCGCCAGCAGCTTGGAGCGGGAGAGAACCTACAATGAGCAGTTCTTC
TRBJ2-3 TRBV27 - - CASSLYGRGSGDTQYF TGTGCCAGCAGTTTATATGGCAGGGGCTCAGGAGATACGCAGTATTTT
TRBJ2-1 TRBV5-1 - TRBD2 CASGAGGYNEQFF TGCGCCAGCGGGGCGGGAGGGTACAATGAGCAGTTCTTC
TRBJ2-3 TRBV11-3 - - CASRDGHTDTQYF TGTGCCAGCAGGGACGGACACACAGATACGCAGTATTTT